This T cell receptor beta chain was identified in a study of T cells in Graves' hyperthyroidism and ophthalmopathy. Stable disease denoted Graves' hyperthyroidism without ophthalmopathy progression within 18 months. The patients, who ranged from 18 to 65 in age, presented with newly diagnosed hyperthyroidism lasting under 2 months. Uncontrolled infection, other autoimmune disease, pregnancy or lactation excluded patients. RNA transcripts were the template for amplifying TCR beta CDR3 regions. First-round RT-PCR targeting the TCR CDR3 was performed with the HTBI primer set. TCRdb passed the multiplex PCR reads through MiXCR, listing each CDR3 protein once. This sample has 550,000 to 800,000 distinct CDR3 sequences; about a sixth occur once, and the top ten carry around 8.1%. Unmatched junction bases numbered 9, after V lost 7 bases and J lost 6 bases. CDR3 length: 15 amino acids. Germline V CDR1 and CDR2: MDHEN, SYDVKM.

This clonotype was observed a few times. This sequence was found in a young man with Graves' hyperthyroidism. Input material: blood. The chain links TRBV28 to TRBJ2-2, with TRBD2 identical over 9 bases. The CDR3 protein is CASKSSGRRSGELFF. CDR3 DNA sequence: TGTGCCAGCAAATCCAGCGGGAGGAGGTCCGGGGAGCTGTTTTTT.